Sequencing of this T cell receptor beta chain was carried out in a study of blood T cell repertoires in COVID-19. Study details: Samples representing acute and convalescent COVID-19 were sourced from the United States, Italy and Spain.

The V gene's germline CDR1 is LGHNT and CDR2 FRNRAP. This CDR3 region has 13 residues. V dropped 0 bases and J dropped 4 bases, with 7 bases sitting between them. Measured with immunoSEQ multiplex PCR; TCRdb has only the in-frame clones, and not every one. The repertoire holds about 330,000 clones, with roughly 90% as singletons. V and J are TRBV12-5 and TRBJ2-7; the D is unclear. This TCR derives from a woman aged 45-65 years with active or convalescent COVID-19. Sequences were obtained from peripheral blood. The CDR3 region has the DNA TGTGCTAGTGGTTTGGTACCCAGTTACGAGCAGTACTTC. It specifies CASGLVPSYEQYF. The full variable domain, rest sourced from reference TRBV12-5 and TRBJ2-7, is DARVTQTPRHKVTEMGQEVTMRCQPILGHNTVFWYRQTMMQGLELLAYFRNRAPLDDSGMPKDRFSAEMPDATLATLKIQPSEPRDSAVYFCASGLVPSYEQYFGPGTRLTVT.